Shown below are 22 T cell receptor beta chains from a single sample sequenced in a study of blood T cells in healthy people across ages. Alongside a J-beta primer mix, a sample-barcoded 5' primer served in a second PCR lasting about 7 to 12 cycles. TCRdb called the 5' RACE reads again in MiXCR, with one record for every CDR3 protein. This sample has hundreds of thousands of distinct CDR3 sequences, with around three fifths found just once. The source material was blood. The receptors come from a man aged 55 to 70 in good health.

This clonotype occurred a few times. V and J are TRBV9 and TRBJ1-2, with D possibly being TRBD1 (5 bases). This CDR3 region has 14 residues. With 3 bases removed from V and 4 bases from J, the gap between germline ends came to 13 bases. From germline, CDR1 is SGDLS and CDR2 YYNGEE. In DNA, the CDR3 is TGTGCCAGCAGCGAGCCGGGACGGATCTATGGCTACACCTTC. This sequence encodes CASSEPGRIYGYTF. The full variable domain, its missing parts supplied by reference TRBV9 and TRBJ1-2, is DSGVTQTPKHLITATGQRVTLRCSPRSGDLSVYWYQQSLDQGLQFLIQYYNGEERAKGNILERFSAQQFPDLHSELNLSSLELGDSALYFCASSEPGRIYGYTFGSGTRLTVV.

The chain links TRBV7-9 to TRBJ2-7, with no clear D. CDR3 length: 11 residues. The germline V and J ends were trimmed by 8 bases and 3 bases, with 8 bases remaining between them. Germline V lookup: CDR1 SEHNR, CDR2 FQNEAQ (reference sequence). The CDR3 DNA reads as TGTGCCAGCCAACAAGACTACGAGCAGTACTTC. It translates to CASQQDYEQYF.

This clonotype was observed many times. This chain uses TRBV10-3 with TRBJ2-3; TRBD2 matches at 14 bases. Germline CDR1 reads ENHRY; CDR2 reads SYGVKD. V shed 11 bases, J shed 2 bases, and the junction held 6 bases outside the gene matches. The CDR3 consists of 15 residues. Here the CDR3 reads CAARLAGGTTDTQYF. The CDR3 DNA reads TGTGCCGCCCGACTAGCGGGGGGGACCACAGATACGCAGTATTTT.

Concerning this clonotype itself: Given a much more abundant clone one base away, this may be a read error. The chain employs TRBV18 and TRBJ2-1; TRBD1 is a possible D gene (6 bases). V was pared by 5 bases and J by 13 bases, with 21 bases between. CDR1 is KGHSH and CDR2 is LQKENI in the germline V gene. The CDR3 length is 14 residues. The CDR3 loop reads CASSATGVKETQFF. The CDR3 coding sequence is TGTGCCAGCTCAGCGACAGGTGTAAAAGAGACCCAGTTCTTC.

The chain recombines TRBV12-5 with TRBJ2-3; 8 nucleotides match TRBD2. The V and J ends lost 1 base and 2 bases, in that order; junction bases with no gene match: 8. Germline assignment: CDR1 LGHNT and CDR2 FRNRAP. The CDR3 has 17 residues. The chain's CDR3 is CASGLATGGAITDTQYF. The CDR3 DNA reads TGTGCTAGTGGTTTGGCTACGGGGGGGGCTATCACAGATACGCAGTATTTT.

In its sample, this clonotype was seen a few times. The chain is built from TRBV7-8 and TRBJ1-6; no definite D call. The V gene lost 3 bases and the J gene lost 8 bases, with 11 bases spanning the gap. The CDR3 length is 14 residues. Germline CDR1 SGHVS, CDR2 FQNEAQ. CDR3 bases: TGTGCCAGCAGCTTGACGGCCCAGGATTCACCCCTCCACTTT. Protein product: CASSLTAQDSPLHF.

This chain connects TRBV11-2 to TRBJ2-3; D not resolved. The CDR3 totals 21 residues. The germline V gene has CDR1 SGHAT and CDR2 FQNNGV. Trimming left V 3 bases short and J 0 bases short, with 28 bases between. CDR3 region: CASSFRHSTVRGRTSTDTQYF. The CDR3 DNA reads TGTGCCAGCAGCTTCCGACACTCGACCGTCCGAGGTCGCACTAGCACAGATACGCAGTATTTT.

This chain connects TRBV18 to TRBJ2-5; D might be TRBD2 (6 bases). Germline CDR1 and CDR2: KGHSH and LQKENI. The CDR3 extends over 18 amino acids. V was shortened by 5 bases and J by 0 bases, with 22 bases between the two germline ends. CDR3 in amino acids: CASSSRAGGALYQETQYF. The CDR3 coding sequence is TGTGCCAGCTCATCCCGGGCAGGCGGGGCCTTGTACCAAGAGACCCAGTACTTC. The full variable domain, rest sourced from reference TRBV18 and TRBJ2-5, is NAGVMQNPRHLVRRRGQEARLRCSPMKGHSHVYWYRQLPEEGLKFMVYLQKENIIDESGMPKERFSAEFPKEGPSILRIQQVVRGDSAAYFCASSSRAGGALYQETQYFGPGTRLLVL.

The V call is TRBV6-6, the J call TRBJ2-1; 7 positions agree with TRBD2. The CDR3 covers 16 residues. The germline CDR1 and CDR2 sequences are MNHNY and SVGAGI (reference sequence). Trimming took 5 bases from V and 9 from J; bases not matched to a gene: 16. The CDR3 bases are TGTGCCAGCAGTCTTCTACAGACCGGGACTACTTCTGAGCAGTTCTTC. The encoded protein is CASSLLQTGTTSEQFF.

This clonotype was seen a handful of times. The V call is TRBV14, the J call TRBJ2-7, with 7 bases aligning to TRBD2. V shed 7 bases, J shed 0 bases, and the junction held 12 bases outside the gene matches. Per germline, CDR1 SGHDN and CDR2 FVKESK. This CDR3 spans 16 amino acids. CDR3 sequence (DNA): TGTGCCAGCAACTTCCAACTAGCGCCGAGCTCCTACGAGCAGTACTTC. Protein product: CASNFQLAPSSYEQYF.

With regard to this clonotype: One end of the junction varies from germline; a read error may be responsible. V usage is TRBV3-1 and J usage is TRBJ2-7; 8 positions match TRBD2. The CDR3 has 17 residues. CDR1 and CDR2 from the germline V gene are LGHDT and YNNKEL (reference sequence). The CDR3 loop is CAGSPSLGGGPSYEQYF. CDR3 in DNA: TGTGCCGGCAGCCCTTCCCTAGGCGGGGGGCCCTCCTACGAGCAGTACTTC.

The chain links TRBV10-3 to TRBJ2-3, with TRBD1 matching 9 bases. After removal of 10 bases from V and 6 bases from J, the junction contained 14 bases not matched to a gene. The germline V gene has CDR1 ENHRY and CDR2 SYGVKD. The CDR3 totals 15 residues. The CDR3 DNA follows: TGTGCCACTACAAGTGTGGACAGGGGCGGGGATACGCAGTATTTT. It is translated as CATTSVDRGGDTQYF.

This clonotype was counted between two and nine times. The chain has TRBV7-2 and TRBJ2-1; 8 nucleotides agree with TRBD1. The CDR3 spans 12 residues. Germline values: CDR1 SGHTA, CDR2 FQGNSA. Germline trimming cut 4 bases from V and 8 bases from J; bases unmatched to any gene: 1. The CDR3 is CASSSTGDEQFF. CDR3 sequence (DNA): TGTGCCAGCAGCTCGACAGGGGATGAGCAGTTCTTC.

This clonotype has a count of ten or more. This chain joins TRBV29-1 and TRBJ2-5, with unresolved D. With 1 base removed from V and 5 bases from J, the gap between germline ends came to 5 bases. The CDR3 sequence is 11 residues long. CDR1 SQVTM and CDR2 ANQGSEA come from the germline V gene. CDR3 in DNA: TGCAGCGTTGAAGGGGGTGAGACCCAGTACTTC. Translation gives CSVEGGETQYF.

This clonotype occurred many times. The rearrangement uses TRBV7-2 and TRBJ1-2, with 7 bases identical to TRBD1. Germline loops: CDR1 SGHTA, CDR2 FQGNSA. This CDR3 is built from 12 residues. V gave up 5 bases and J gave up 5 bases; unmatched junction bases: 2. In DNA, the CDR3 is TGTGCCAGCAGCCAACAGGGGTATGGCTACACCTTC. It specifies CASSQQGYGYTF. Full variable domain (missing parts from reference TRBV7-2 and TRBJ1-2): GAGVSQSPSNKVTEKGKDVELRCDPISGHTALYWYRQSLGQGLEFLIYFQGNSAPDKSGLPSDRFSAERTGGSVSTLTIQRTQQEDSAVYLCASSQQGYGYTFGSGTRLTVV.

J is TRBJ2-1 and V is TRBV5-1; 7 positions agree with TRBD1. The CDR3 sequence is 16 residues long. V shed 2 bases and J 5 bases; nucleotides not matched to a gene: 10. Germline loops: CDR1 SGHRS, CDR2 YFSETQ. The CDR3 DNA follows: TGCGCCAGCAGCTTCTCAGGGGGACGTGGGAACAATGAGCAGTTCTTC. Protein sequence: CASSFSGGRGNNEQFF.

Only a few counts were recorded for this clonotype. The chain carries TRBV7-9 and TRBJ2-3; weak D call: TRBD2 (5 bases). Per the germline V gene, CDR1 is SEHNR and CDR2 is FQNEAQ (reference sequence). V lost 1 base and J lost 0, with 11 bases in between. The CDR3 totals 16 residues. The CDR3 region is CASSLGLRGSTDTQYF. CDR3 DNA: TGTGCCAGCAGCTTAGGCCTCCGAGGGAGCACAGATACGCAGTATTTT.

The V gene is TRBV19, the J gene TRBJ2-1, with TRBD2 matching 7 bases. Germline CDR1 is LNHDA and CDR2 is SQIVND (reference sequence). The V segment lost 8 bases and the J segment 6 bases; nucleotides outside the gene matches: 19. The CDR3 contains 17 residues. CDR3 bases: TGTGCCAGTGGTCGTAGGGCTTCTAGCGGAGCACCCAATGAGCAGTTCTTC. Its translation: CASGRRASSGAPNEQFF.

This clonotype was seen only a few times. The CDR3 nucleotides are TGCAGCGGAAAGGACTCCGGGAGGTCCTACAATGAGCAGTTCTTC. Residues: CSGKDSGRSYNEQFF. This rearrangement joins TRBV29-1 to TRBJ2-1; 7 bases map to TRBD2. The J segment lost 1 base and the V segment lost 7 bases, leaving 10 bases of the junction unmatched. This CDR3 spans 15 amino acids. Germline-derived CDR1 and CDR2 are SQVTM and ANQGSEA.

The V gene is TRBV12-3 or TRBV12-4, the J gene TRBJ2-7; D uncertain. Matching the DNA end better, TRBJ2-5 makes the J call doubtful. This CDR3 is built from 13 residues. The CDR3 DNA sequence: TGTGCCAGCAGCTGGGCTAACGCGGAGACCCAGTACTTC. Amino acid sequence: CASSWANAETQYF.

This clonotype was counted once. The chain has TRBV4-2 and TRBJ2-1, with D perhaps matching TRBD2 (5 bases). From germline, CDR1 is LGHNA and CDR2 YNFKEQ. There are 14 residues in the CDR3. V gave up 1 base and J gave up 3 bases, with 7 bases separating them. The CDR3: CASSQGLNYNEQFF. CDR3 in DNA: TGTGCCAGCAGCCAAGGACTAAACTACAATGAGCAGTTCTTC.

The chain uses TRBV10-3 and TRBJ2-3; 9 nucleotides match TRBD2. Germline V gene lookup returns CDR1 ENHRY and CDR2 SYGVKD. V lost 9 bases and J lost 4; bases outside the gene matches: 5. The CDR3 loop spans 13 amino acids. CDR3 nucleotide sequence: TGTGCCATAGCGGGGGGCATTGCAGATACGCAGTATTTT. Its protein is CAIAGGIADTQYF.